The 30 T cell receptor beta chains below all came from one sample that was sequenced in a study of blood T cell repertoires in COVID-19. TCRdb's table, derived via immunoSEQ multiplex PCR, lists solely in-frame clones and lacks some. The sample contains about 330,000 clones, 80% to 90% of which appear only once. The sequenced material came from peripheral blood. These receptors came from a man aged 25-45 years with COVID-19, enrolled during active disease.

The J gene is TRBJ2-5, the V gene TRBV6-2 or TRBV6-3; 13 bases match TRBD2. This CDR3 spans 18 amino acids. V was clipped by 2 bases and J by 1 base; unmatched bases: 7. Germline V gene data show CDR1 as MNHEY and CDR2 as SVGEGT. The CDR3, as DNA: TGTGCCAGCAGTTACCCGCTACTAGCGGGAGGGACCCAAGAGACCCAGTACTTC. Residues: CASSYPLLAGGTQETQYF.

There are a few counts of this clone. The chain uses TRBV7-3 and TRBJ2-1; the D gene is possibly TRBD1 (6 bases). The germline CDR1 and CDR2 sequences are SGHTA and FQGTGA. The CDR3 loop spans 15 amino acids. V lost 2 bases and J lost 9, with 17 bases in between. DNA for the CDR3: TGTGCCAGCAGCTTATCCTCGGGGCCAGGGGCTGAGCAGTTCTTC. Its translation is CASSLSSGPGAEQFF.

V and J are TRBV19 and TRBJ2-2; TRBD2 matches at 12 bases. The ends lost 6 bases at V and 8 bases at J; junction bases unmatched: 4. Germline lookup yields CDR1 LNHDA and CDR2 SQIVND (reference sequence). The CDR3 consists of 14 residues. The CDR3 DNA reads TGTGCCAGTAGGGGACTAGCGGGCAGTGGGGAGCTGTTTTTT. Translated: CASRGLAGSGELFF. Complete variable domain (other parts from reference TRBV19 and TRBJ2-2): DGGITQSPKYLFRKEGQNVTLSCEQNLNHDAMYWYRQDPGQGLRLIYYSQIVNDFQKGDIAEGYSVSREKKESFPLTVTSAQKNPTAFYLCASRGLAGSGELFFGEGSRLTVL.

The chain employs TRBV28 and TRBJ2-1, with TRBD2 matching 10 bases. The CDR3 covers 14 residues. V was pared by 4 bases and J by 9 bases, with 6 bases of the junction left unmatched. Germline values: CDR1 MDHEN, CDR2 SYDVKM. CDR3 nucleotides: TGTGCCAGCAGTTCCCCGGGGACTAGCGTTGAGCAGTTCTTC. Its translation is CASSSPGTSVEQFF.

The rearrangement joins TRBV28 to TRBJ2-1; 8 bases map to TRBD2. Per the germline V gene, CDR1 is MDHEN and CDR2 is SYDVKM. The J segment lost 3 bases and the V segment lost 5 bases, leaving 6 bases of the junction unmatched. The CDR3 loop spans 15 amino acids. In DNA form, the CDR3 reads TGTGCCAGCAGTGCTACTAGCGGCCTCTACAATGAGCAGTTCTTC. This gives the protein CASSATSGLYNEQFF.

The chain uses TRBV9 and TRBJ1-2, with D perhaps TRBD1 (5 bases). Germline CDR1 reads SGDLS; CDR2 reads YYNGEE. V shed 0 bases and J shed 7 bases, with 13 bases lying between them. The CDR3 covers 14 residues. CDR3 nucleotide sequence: TGTGCCAGCAGCGTAGCTCGCGGGGGTGGTGGCTACACCTTC. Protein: CASSVARGGGGYTF. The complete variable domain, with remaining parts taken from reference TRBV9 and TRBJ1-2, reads DSGVTQTPKHLITATGQRVTLRCSPRSGDLSVYWYQQSLDQGLQFLIQYYNGEERAKGNILERFSAQQFPDLHSELNLSSLELGDSALYFCASSVARGGGGYTFGSGTRLTVV.

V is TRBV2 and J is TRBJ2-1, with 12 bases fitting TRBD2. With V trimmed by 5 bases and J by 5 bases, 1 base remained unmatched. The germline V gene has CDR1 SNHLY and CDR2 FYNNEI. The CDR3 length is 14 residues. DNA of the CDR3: TGTGCCAGCAGTTGGACTAGCGGGAACAATGAGCAGTTCTTC. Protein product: CASSWTSGNNEQFF.

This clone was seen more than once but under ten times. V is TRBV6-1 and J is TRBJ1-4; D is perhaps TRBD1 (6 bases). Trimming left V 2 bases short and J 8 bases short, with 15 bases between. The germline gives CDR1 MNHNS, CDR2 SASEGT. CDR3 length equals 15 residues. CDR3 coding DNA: TGTGCCAGCAGTGAAATCAGAGGGGGAAGAGAAAAACTGTTTTTT. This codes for CASSEIRGGREKLFF.

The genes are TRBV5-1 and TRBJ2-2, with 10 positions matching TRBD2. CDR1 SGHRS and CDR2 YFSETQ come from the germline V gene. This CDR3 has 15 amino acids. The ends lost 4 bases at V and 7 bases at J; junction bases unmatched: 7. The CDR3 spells CASSPVIAGGGELFF. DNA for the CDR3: TGCGCCAGCAGCCCCGTCATAGCGGGGGGCGGGGAGCTGTTTTTT.

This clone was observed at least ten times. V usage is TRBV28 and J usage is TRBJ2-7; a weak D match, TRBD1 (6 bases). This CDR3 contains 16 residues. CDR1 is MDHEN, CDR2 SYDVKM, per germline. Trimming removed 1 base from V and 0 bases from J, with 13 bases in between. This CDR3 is CASSLSPGDGSYEQYF. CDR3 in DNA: TGTGCCAGCAGTTTATCGCCAGGGGACGGCTCCTACGAGCAGTACTTC.

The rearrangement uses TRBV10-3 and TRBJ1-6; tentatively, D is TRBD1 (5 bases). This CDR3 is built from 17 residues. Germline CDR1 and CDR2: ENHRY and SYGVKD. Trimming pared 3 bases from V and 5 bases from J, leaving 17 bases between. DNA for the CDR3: TGTGCCATCAGTGACCGTGGGGACGGGGGAAATAATTCACCCCTCCACTTT. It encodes CAISDRGDGGNNSPLHF.

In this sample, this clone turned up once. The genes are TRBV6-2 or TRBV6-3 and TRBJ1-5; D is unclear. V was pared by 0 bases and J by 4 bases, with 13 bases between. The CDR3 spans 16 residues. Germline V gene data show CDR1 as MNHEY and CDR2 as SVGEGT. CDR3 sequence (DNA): TGTGCCAGCAGTTACTCGAGCCCACTAGGAAATCAGCCCCAGCATTTT. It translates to CASSYSSPLGNQPQHF.

DNA for the CDR3: TGTGCCATCAGTGGAACCCTTAGAGGACAGGGTAACTATGGCTACACCTTC. Translating it yields CAISGTLRGQGNYGYTF. This rearrangement joins TRBV10-3 to TRBJ1-2; TRBD1 matches at 8 bases. Germline-derived CDR1 and CDR2 are ENHRY and SYGVKD. V lost 4 bases, J lost 1 base, and 11 bases stayed unmatched. This CDR3 has 17 residues.

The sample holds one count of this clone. This CDR3 is CASSPPRGKENEKLFF. In nucleotides, the CDR3 is TGTGCCAGCTCACCCCCGCGGGGTAAAGAGAATGAAAAACTGTTTTTT. This chain joins TRBV18 and TRBJ1-4, with unresolved D. CDR1 and CDR2 (germline): KGHSH, LQKENI. V lost 3 bases and J 5 bases, leaving 16 bases between the germline ends. CDR3 length: 16 amino acids. Together with reference TRBV18 and TRBJ1-4, the CDR3 gives the full variable domain: NAGVMQNPRHLVRRRGQEARLRCSPMKGHSHVYWYRQLPEEGLKFMVYLQKENIIDESGMPKERFSAEFPKEGPSILRIQQVVRGDSAAYFCASSPPRGKENEKLFFGSGTQLSVL.

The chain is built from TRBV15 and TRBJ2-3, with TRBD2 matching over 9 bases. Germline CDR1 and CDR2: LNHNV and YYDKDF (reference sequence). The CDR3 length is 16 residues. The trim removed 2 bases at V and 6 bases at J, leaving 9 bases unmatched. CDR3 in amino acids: CATSRLAGNTLDTQYF. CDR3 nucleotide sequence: TGTGCCACCAGCAGACTAGCGGGGAATACTTTGGATACGCAGTATTTT.

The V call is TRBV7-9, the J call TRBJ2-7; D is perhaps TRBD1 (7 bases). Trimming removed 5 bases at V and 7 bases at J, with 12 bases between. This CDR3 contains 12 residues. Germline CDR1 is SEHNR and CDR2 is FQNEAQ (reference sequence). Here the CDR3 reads CASSPPGGEQYF. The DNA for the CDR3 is TGTGCCAGCAGCCCCCCAGGGGGGGAGCAGTACTTC.

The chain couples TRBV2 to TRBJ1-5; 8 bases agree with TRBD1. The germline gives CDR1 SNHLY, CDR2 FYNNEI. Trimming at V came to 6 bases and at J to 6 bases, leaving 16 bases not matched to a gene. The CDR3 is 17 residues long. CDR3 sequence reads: CASSPRTGRGPGQPQHF. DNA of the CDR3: TGTGCCAGCAGCCCTAGGACAGGGAGGGGTCCGGGTCAGCCCCAGCATTTT.

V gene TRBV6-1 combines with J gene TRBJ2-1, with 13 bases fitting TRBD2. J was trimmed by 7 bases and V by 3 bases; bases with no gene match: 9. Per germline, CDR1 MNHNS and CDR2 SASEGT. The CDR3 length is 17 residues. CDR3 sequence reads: CASSDELLAGGHNEQFF. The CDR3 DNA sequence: TGTGCCAGCAGTGACGAACTACTAGCGGGGGGGCATAATGAGCAGTTCTTC.

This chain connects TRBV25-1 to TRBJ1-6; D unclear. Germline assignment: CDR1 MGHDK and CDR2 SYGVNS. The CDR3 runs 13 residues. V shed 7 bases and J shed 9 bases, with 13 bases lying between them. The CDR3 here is CASTAPGSSPLHF. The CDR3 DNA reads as TGTGCCAGCACTGCCCCCGGTAGTTCACCCCTCCACTTT.

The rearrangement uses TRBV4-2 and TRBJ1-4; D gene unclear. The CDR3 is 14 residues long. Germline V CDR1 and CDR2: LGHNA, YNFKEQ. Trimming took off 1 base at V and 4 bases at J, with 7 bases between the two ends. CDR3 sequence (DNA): TGTGCCAGCAGCCAAGGCGGGTATAATGAAAAACTGTTTTTT. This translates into CASSQGGYNEKLFF.

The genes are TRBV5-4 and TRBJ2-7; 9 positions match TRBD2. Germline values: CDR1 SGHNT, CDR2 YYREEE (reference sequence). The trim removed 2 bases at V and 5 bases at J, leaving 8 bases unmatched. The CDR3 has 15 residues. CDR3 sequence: CASSFSGGRGDEQYF. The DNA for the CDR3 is TGTGCCAGCAGCTTTTCAGGCGGGAGGGGGGACGAGCAGTACTTC. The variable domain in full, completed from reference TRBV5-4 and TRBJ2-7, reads ETGVTQSPTHLIKTRGQQVTLRCSSQSGHNTVSWYQQALGQGPQFIFQYYREEENGRGNFPPRFSGLQFPNYSSELNVNALELDDSALYLCASSFSGGRGDEQYFGPGTRLTVT.

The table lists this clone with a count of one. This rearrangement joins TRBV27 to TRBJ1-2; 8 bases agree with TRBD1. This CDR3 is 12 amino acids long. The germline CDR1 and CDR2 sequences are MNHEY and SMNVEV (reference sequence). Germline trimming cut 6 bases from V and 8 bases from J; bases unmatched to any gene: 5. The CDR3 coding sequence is TGTGCCAGCAGGGACAGGGTGAACGGCTACACCTTC. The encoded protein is CASRDRVNGYTF.

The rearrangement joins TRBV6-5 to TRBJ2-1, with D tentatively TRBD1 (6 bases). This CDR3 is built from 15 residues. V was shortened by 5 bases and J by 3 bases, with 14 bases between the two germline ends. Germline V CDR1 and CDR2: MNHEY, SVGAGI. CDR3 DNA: TGTGCCAGCAGTAAACCGACAGGCAACTACAATGAGCAGTTCTTC. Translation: CASSKPTGNYNEQFF.

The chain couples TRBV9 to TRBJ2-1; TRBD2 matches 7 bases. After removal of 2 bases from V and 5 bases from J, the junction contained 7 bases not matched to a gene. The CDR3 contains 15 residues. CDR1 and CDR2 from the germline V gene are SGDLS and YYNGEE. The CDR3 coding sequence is TGTGCCAGCAGCGTTGGGGGGGGACCTAACAATGAGCAGTTCTTC. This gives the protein CASSVGGGPNNEQFF.

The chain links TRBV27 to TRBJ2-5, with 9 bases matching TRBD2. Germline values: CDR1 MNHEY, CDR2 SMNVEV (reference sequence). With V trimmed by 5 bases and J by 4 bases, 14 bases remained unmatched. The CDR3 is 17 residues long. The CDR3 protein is CASSPRASGIFGETQYF. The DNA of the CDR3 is TGTGCCAGCAGTCCCCGGGCTAGCGGGATATTTGGAGAGACCCAGTACTTC.

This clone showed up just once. DNA for the CDR3: TGTGCCACCAGTGATTTTCGAGCCACAGATACGCAGTATTTT. Residues: CATSDFRATDTQYF. This chain uses TRBV24-1 with TRBJ2-3, with D unresolved. The CDR3 runs to 14 residues. The V gene lost 1 base and the J gene lost 2 bases, with 6 bases spanning the gap. The germline V gene has CDR1 KGHDR and CDR2 SFDVKD.

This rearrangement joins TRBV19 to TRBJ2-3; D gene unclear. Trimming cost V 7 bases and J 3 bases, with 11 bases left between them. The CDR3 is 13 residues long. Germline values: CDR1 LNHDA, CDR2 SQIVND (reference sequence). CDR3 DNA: TGTGCCAGTACTAGTGTCAGTACAGATACGCAGTATTTT. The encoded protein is CASTSVSTDTQYF.

The DNA for the CDR3 is TGTGCCACCAGTGATTCAGGGGGACCGAACACCGGGGAGCTGTTTTTT. Protein sequence: CATSDSGGPNTGELFF. This rearrangement joins TRBV24-1 to TRBJ2-2; TRBD1 agrees at 7 bases. The CDR3 covers 16 residues. The trim removed 2 bases at V and 0 bases at J, leaving 2 bases unmatched. Germline CDR1 is KGHDR and CDR2 is SFDVKD.

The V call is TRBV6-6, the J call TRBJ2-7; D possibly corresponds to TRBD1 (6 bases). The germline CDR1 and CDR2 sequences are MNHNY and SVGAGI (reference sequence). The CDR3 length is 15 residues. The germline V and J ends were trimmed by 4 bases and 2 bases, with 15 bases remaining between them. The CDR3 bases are TGTGCCAGCAGTTCCGCCCCAGGACAGACCTACGAGCAGTACTTC. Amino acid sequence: CASSSAPGQTYEQYF.

The CDR3 coding sequence is TGCGCCAGCAGCCAATCTGGGGACTACACTGAAGCTTTCTTT. Its protein product is CASSQSGDYTEAFF. The chain uses TRBV4-1 and TRBJ1-1, with D maybe TRBD1 (5 bases). The germline CDR1 and CDR2 sequences are MGHRA and YSYEKL. The CDR3 totals 14 residues. Between the trimmed V and J ends, which lost 2 bases and 3 bases, there was a span of 10 bases.